The 27 T cell receptor beta chains below all came from one sample that was sequenced in a study of metastatic and nonmetastatic thyroid tumors. MiXCR was used by TCRdb to re-call the PCR reads. The sample includes about 3,500 clones, roughly a third seen only once; the top ten take roughly 15%. Treatment of any kind had been given to no patient before thyroid surgery. Sequencing was done on a sample of adjacent normal tissue. The receptors shown here come from a male donor with papillary thyroid cancer or a benign thyroid nodule (not recorded which). Some clones in this sample may be carry-over from other donors' samples.

The V and J genes are TRBV12-3 or TRBV12-4 and TRBJ2-7, with D perhaps TRBD1 (8 bases). This CDR3 has 15 amino acids. Between the trimmed V and J ends, which lost 2 bases and 4 bases, there was a span of 15 bases. The CDR3 nucleotides are TGTGCCAGCAGTTTAAACAGGGGGGGGGAGTACGAGCAGTACTTC. The encoded protein is CASSLNRGGEYEQYF.

The genes are TRBV20-1 and TRBJ2-7; 7 bases align to TRBD1. CDR1 and CDR2 (germline): DFQATT, SNEGSKA (reference sequence). The CDR3 consists of 14 residues. The V segment lost 3 bases and the J segment 2 bases; nucleotides outside the gene matches: 7. DNA for the CDR3: TGCAGTGCTAGCCGCCGACAGGGTGCCTACGAGCAGTACGTC. Its translation: CSASRRQGAYEQYV.

As for this clone: It is likely a read error, because the conserved phenylalanine at the end of the CDR3 is missing. Because the CDR3's place on the DNA is in doubt, the DNA is left out and the CDR3 is given as listed by TCRdb. This chain joins TRBV12-3 or TRBV12-4 and TRBJ1-1; whether TRBD1, the table's D call, matches the DNA was not checked. The CDR3 numbers 15 amino acids, ends counted. CDR3 protein: CASSSTGTGGTEGFY.

This clone is medium-sized (0.01 to 0.1%) in the sample. The CDR3 DNA follows: TGCAGCGTAACCCCGGGACTAGCTTTATACGAGCAGTTCTTC. It yields the protein CSVTPGLALYEQFF. The chain has TRBV29-1 and TRBJ2-1; TRBD2 aligns across 9 bases. Trimming cost V 6 bases and J 10 bases; bases outside gene matches: 13. The V gene's germline CDR1 is SQVTM and CDR2 ANQGSEA. The CDR3 contains 14 residues.

The chain uses TRBV5-1 and TRBJ2-2; D is undetermined. The ends were cut back, 4 bases at V and 6 bases at J, with 13 bases in the middle. CDR1 is SGHRS and CDR2 is YFSETQ in the germline V gene. The CDR3 sequence is 14 residues long. CDR3 loop: CASSPVTESGELFF. CDR3 DNA sequence: TGCGCCAGCAGCCCGGTAACTGAGTCCGGGGAGCTGTTTTTT.

The CDR3 DNA sequence: TGTGCCAGCAGCTTACAGGACGAGCAGTACTTC. The encoded protein is CASSLQDEQYF. The V gene is TRBV7-8, the J gene TRBJ2-7, with no clear D. This CDR3 has 11 amino acids. Trimming removed 2 bases at V and 5 bases at J, with 4 bases between. Per the germline V gene, CDR1 is SGHVS and CDR2 is FQNEAQ. The full variable domain, rest sourced from reference TRBV7-8 and TRBJ2-7, is GAGVSQSPRYKVAKRGQDVALRCDPISGHVSLFWYQQALGQGPEFLTYFQNEAQLDKSGLPSDRFFAERPEGSVSTLKIQRTQQEDSAVYLCASSLQDEQYFGPGTRLTVT.

The rearrangement uses TRBV27 and TRBJ2-3; 7 bases are shared with TRBD2. With V trimmed by 6 bases and J by 0 bases, 6 bases remained unmatched. CDR1 and CDR2 (germline): MNHEY, SMNVEV (reference sequence). The CDR3 consists of 15 residues. CDR3 sequence reads: CASSPGTTSTDTQYF. CDR3 bases: TGTGCCAGCAGCCCAGGGACTACGAGCACAGATACGCAGTATTTT.

This chain links TRBV27 with TRBJ2-1, with TRBD2 identical over 15 bases. Per the germline V gene, CDR1 is MNHEY and CDR2 is SMNVEV (reference sequence). The CDR3 extends over 15 amino acids. V was pared by 7 bases and J by 6 bases, with 4 bases of the junction left unmatched. This CDR3 reads CASTPGLAGGNEQFF. The CDR3 DNA sequence: TGTGCCAGCACCCCGGGACTAGCGGGAGGCAATGAGCAGTTCTTC.

The V call is TRBV6-5, the J call TRBJ2-1; possibly TRBD2 for D (6 bases). V was pared by 2 bases and J by 1 base, with 9 bases between. Germline CDR1 reads MNHEY; CDR2 reads SVGAGI. This CDR3 has 15 residues. The DNA for the CDR3 is TGTGCCAGCAGTTACGGGGCGGGGTCCTACAATGAGCAGTTCTTC. Its protein is CASSYGAGSYNEQFF.

The CDR3 is CSARDRGPQETQYF. CDR3 coding DNA: TGCAGTGCTAGAGATCGGGGACCACAAGAGACCCAGTACTTC. This chain connects TRBV20-1 to TRBJ2-5; D may match TRBD1 or TRBD2 (5 bases each). This CDR3 region has 14 residues. V gave up 0 bases and J gave up 2 bases, with 10 bases separating them. Germline values: CDR1 DFQATT, CDR2 SNEGSKA (reference sequence).

The rearrangement links TRBV3-1 to TRBJ2-7; D gene ambiguous. The CDR3 runs 11 residues. Trimming cost V 5 bases and J 2 bases, with 4 bases left between them. Germline V gives CDR1 LGHDT, CDR2 YNNKEL (reference sequence). CDR3 amino acids: CASSTPYEQYF. The CDR3 DNA sequence: TGTGCCAGCAGCACCCCCTACGAGCAGTACTTC.

This clone was seen a handful of times. The gene calls are TRBV28 and TRBJ1-3; D unclear. V was cut by 6 bases and J by 0 bases, with 12 bases left in between. This CDR3 contains 15 residues. The germline CDR1 and CDR2 sequences are MDHEN and SYDVKM. The DNA of the CDR3 is TGTGCCAGCAGCTCGAACCGACACTCTGGAAACACCATATATTTT. Protein sequence: CASSSNRHSGNTIYF.

The chain employs TRBV12-3 or TRBV12-4 and TRBJ1-6; D gene uncertain. Trimming shortened V by 6 bases and J by 4 bases, and 4 bases separated the two germline ends. The CDR3 is 12 amino acids. The CDR3 spells CASSHYNSPLHF. The CDR3 nucleotides are TGTGCCAGCAGCCATTATAATTCACCCCTCCACTTT.

The V gene is TRBV7-9, the J gene TRBJ1-2; D is perhaps TRBD1 (6 bases). This CDR3 has 13 amino acids. Trimming removed 4 bases from V and 4 bases from J, with 10 bases in between. The germline CDR1 and CDR2 sequences are SEHNR and FQNEAQ (reference sequence). The chain's CDR3 is CASSSEQGYGYTF. CDR3 in DNA: TGTGCCAGCAGCTCGGAACAGGGCTATGGCTACACCTTC.

Worth noting for this clone: Germline and junction disagree at one end, which may indicate a read error. DNA for the CDR3: TGTGCCAGCAGTATACATGTGGCAATCCCTCAGCCCAAGCATTTT. Protein sequence: CASSIHVAIPQPKHF. The rearrangement links TRBV28 to TRBJ1-5; D gene unclear. The CDR3 length is 15 residues. Germline CDR1 is MDHEN and CDR2 is SYDVKM.

The V and J genes are TRBV30 and TRBJ2-1, with 11 nucleotides matching TRBD2. Losses at the gene ends were 8 bases for V and 5 bases for J; bases not matched to a gene: 11. Germline lookup yields CDR1 GTSNPN and CDR2 SVGIG (reference sequence). The CDR3 runs 15 residues. CDR3 in amino acids: CAQTLLAGVNNEQFF. CDR3 sequence (DNA): TGTGCCCAGACATTACTAGCGGGGGTCAACAATGAGCAGTTCTTC.

This clone was counted between two and nine times. The chain joins TRBV27 to TRBJ2-2; 8 bases fit TRBD1. Trimming took 4 bases from V and 3 from J; bases not matched to a gene: 7. In germline, CDR1 is MNHEY, CDR2 SMNVEV (reference sequence). The CDR3 is made up of 16 amino acids. Here the CDR3 reads CASSSRTGRYTGELFF. CDR3 DNA sequence: TGTGCCAGCAGTTCTCGGACAGGGAGGTACACCGGGGAGCTGTTTTTT.

The chain is built from TRBV11-2 and TRBJ2-7; TRBD1 is a possible D gene (5 bases). This CDR3 contains 15 residues. With 6 bases removed from V and 4 bases from J, the gap between germline ends came to 19 bases. Germline CDR1 is SGHAT and CDR2 is FQNNGV. The CDR3 coding sequence is TGTGCCAGCAGTCATGAGCAGGGTTCTGAGTACGAGCAGTACTTC. Translating gives CASSHEQGSEYEQYF.

The genes are TRBV19 and TRBJ2-1, with D possibly being TRBD2 (5 bases). CDR1 and CDR2 (germline): LNHDA, SQIVND (reference sequence). The CDR3 runs 14 residues. Trimming left V 5 bases short and J 9 bases short, with 17 bases between. The CDR3 coding sequence is TGTGCCAGTAGTCCCCGGGTCCTGGGGAGTGAGCAGTTCTTC. It yields the protein CASSPRVLGSEQFF.

This chain connects TRBV27 to TRBJ2-2; 7 bases match TRBD2. The length of the CDR3 is 16 residues. J was trimmed by 1 base and V by 5 bases; bases with no gene match: 7. Germline CDR1 reads MNHEY; CDR2 reads SMNVEV (reference sequence). The CDR3 reads CASSPLAERNTGELFF. As DNA, the CDR3 is TGTGCCAGCAGTCCGCTAGCGGAGAGGAACACCGGGGAGCTGTTTTTT.

By share of the sample, this clone is large (0.1 to 1%). V gene TRBV5-1 combines with J gene TRBJ1-1; D remains ambiguous. The germline gives CDR1 SGHRS, CDR2 YFSETQ. V lost 0 bases to trimming and J lost 8 bases, with 11 bases between them. The CDR3 length is 13 residues. This CDR3 reads CASSLGAGSEAFF. The CDR3 region has the DNA TGCGCCAGCAGCTTGGGGGCGGGGTCCGAAGCTTTCTTT.

This clone appeared many times. V gene TRBV2 combines with J gene TRBJ2-3; tentatively, D is TRBD2 (6 bases). The CDR3 has 14 residues. Germline loops: CDR1 SNHLY, CDR2 FYNNEI. Trimming cost V 10 bases and J 0 bases, with 14 bases left between them. For the CDR3, the DNA is TGTGCCACCAGACTAGGCACTAGCACAGATACGCAGTATTTT. It yields the protein CATRLGTSTDTQYF.

Within the sample, this clone is medium-sized (0.01 to 0.1%). V gene TRBV9 combines with J gene TRBJ2-3; D may correspond to TRBD1 or TRBD2 (6 bases each). This CDR3 comprises 15 residues. Deletions cut 4 bases from V and 1 base from J, with 13 bases between. The germline gives CDR1 SGDLS, CDR2 YYNGEE. The CDR3 here is CASSPGASGTDTQYF. The CDR3, as DNA: TGTGCCAGCAGCCCGGGGGCTAGCGGCACAGATACGCAGTATTTT.

This chain joins TRBV7-7 and TRBJ2-2; D perhaps matches TRBD2 (6 bases). Germline lookup yields CDR1 SSHAT and CDR2 FNYEAQ (reference sequence). The length of the CDR3 is 13 residues. The CDR3 DNA follows: TGTGCTAGCGGCGGGGCGAACACCGGGGAGCTGTTTTTT. It is translated as CASGGANTGELFF. Full variable domain (outside the CDR3, taken from reference TRBV7-7 and TRBJ2-2): GAGVSQSPRYKVTKRGQDVTLRCDPISSHATLYWYQQALGQGPEFLTYFNYEAQPDKSGLPSDRFSAERPEGSISTLTIQRTEQRDSAMYRCASGGANTGELFFGEGSRLTVL.

This chain links TRBV7-9 with TRBJ1-6; tentative D call: TRBD1 (5 bases). Germline V lookup: CDR1 SEHNR, CDR2 FQNEAQ (reference sequence). With 1 base removed from V and 6 bases from J, the gap between germline ends came to 10 bases. The CDR3 covers 15 residues. The CDR3 protein is CASSLGDSSNSPLHF. The CDR3 DNA follows: TGTGCCAGCAGCTTAGGAGACAGCAGTAATTCACCCCTCCACTTT.

The rearrangement links TRBV5-1 to TRBJ2-5, with D tentatively TRBD1 or TRBD2 (5 bases each). Per germline, CDR1 SGHRS and CDR2 YFSETQ. CDR3 size: 15 residues. Trimming pared 0 bases from V and 5 bases from J, leaving 14 bases between. The CDR3 reads CASSLESGSWETQYF. As DNA, the CDR3 is TGCGCCAGCAGCTTGGAGTCAGGGAGTTGGGAGACCCAGTACTTC.

The V call is TRBV5-1, the J call TRBJ2-7; possibly TRBD1 for D (5 bases). Germline-derived CDR1 and CDR2 are SGHRS and YFSETQ. CDR3 length: 13 residues. With 2 bases removed from V and 6 bases from J, the gap between germline ends came to 12 bases. The CDR3 bases are TGCGCCAGCAGCTTAGAAGTAAGGGGCGAGCAGTACTTC. This codes for CASSLEVRGEQYF.